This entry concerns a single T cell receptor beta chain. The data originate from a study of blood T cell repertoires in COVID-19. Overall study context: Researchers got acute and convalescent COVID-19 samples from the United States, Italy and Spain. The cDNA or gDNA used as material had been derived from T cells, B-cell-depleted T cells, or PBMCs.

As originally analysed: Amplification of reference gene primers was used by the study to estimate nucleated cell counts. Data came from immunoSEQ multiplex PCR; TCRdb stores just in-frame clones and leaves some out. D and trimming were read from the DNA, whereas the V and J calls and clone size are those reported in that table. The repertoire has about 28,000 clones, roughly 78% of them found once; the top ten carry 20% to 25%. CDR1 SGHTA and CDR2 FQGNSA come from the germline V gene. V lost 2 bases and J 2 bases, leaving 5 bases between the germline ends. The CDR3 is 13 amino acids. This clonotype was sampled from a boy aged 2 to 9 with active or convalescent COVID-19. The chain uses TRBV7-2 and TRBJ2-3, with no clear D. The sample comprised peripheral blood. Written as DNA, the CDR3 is TGTGCCAGCAGCTTATCCCTCACAGATACGCAGTATTTT. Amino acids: CASSLSLTDTQYF.